Each of the 6 T cell receptor beta chains below was sequenced from the same sample in a study of blood T cells in healthy people across ages. Together with a sample-barcoded 5' primer, a J-beta primer mix was included in a second PCR lasting about 6 to 12 cycles. TCRdb reprocessed the 5' RACE reads via MiXCR and lists one record per CDR3 protein. The sample lists about 930,000 distinct CDR3 sequences, 25% to 30% occurring once. Another study also made use of these data, one on T cells of mothers and their children.

Sequenced material: blood. All receptors derive from a woman aged 40 to 50 in good health.

The chain couples TRBV28 to TRBJ2-7; D call uncertain. The length of the CDR3 is 15 residues. V shed 6 bases and J shed 2 bases, with 17 bases lying between them. Looked up from germline, CDR1 is MDHEN and CDR2 is SYDVKM. The CDR3 spells CASRTLSLGPYEQYF. The CDR3 DNA sequence: TGTGCCAGCAGAACCCTCTCCCTAGGGCCCTACGAGCAGTACTTC.

This clonotype was seen a few times. The chain uses TRBV28 and TRBJ1-2, with 8 bases matching TRBD1. The germline CDR1 and CDR2 sequences are MDHEN and SYDVKM. The CDR3 loop spans 15 amino acids. The V and J ends lost 2 bases and 5 bases, in that order; junction bases with no gene match: 7. This CDR3 reads CASSLNVRGLYGYTF. The CDR3 bases are TGTGCCAGCAGTTTAAATGTCAGGGGGCTGTATGGCTACACCTTC.

This clonotype was observed once. A read error may account for a junction end that differs from germline. The V and J genes are TRBV20-1 and TRBJ2-1, with D possibly being TRBD2 (6 bases). Germline CDR1 and CDR2: DFQATT and SNEGSKA (reference sequence). The CDR3 is made up of 12 amino acids. In DNA form, the CDR3 reads TGCGGTGCCCCCCGGGAGATGGATGAGCAGTTCTTC. Its translation: CGAPREMDEQFF.

There are many counts of this clonotype. V usage is TRBV14 and J usage is TRBJ2-3; no clear D gene. V shed 1 base and J shed 9 bases, with 8 bases lying between them. This CDR3 comprises 12 residues. Germline assignment: CDR1 SGHDN and CDR2 FVKESK. The CDR3 region is CASSQGGLTQYF. The CDR3 region has the DNA TGTGCCAGCAGCCAAGGCGGTCTGACGCAGTATTTT.

With respect to this clonotype: It may be a read error: a sequence one base away is much more abundant. The chain carries TRBV28 and TRBJ2-7, with D possibly TRBD2 on 6 matching bases. The length of the CDR3 is 12 residues. Trimming cost V 3 bases and J 7 bases, with 10 bases left between them. CDR1 is MDHEN, CDR2 SYDVKM, per germline. The CDR3 region is CASSFLRGEQYF. CDR3 DNA sequence: TGTGCCAGCAGTTTTCTCCGGGGGGAGCAGTACTTC. Full variable domain (rest looked up from reference TRBV28 and TRBJ2-7): DVKVTQSSRYLVKRTGEKVFLECVQDMDHENMFWYRQDPGLGLRLIYFSYDVKMKEKGDIPEGYSVSREKKERFSLILESASTNQTSMYLCASSFLRGEQYFGPGTRLTVT.

The genes are TRBV20-1 and TRBJ2-5; 7 bases fit TRBD1. Gene TRBJ2-7 matches the end of the DNA better, so the J call may be wrong. The CDR3 is 18 residues long. Looked up from germline, CDR1 is DFQATT and CDR2 is SNEGSKA (reference sequence). The CDR3 DNA follows: TGCAGTGCCAACACACAGGGGAAAAAGGCTCCATCTCTCTACGAGCAGTACTTC. It encodes CSANTQGKKAPSLYEQYF.